The rows below give T cell receptor beta chains drawn from one sample of a study of OX40 agonist ivuxolimab in advanced cancers. Sequencing was performed with immunoSEQ multiplex PCR; in TCRdb, only in-frame clones are kept and a portion is missing. In the table there are approximately 70,000 clones, around four fifths of which are singletons. Here the sequenced sample was CD4+ or CD8+ T cells sorted from blood, taken in a trial of the OX40 agonist ivuxolimab. The receptor set was obtained from an adult with an advanced solid tumor such as melanoma, head and neck, liver or kidney cancer. The CDR3 runs from the conserved cysteine through the conserved F or W. The D gene is left open where the match is weak. The size entry is marked missing in some rows and otherwise reads once, few, many or a size class.

>TRBJ2-7|TRBV25-1|-|few
TGTGCCAGCAGTGACGCCCGGATTCCCTACGAGCAGTACTTC
CASSDARIPYEQYF
>TRBJ2-5|TRBV5-4|-|-
TGTGCCAGCAGCCGGGGACGATTGGGGGAGACCCAGTACTTC
CASSRGRLGETQYF
>TRBJ1-1|TRBV5-5|-|-
TGTGCCAGCAGCTTATTTAGCAGGCAACAGAACACTGAAGCTTTCTTT
CASSLFSRQQNTEAFF
>TRBJ2-1|TRBV2|-|-
TGTGCCAGCATTCAAAGATATGAGCAGTTCTTC
CASIQRYEQFF
>TRBJ2-2|TRBV7-9|TRBD1|-
TGTGCCAGCAGCCCCCCCCGAGGGCAGGGGGATACCGGGGAGCTGTTTTTT
CASSPPRGQGDTGELFF
>TRBJ1-1|TRBV18|-|-
TGTGCCAGCTCACCAAATAGGGCGGGGGCCACTGAAGCTTTCTTT
CASSPNRAGATEAFF
>TRBJ1-5|TRBV11-2|-|-
TGTGCCAGCAGCTTAGAAGGGCCCACTCAGCCCCAGCATTTT
CASSLEGPTQPQHF
>TRBJ2-1|TRBV4-1|TRBD2|-
TGCGCCAGCAGGGGGATTGCTAGCGGGGGACCCAATGAGCAGTTCTTC
CASRGIASGGPNEQFF
>TRBJ2-3|TRBV27|TRBD2|-
TGTGCCAGCAGTACCACCGGGACTAGATCAGATACGCAGTATTTT
CASSTTGTRSDTQYF
>TRBJ2-7|TRBV18|TRBD2|-
TGTGCCAGCTCTCTACCGGCGGGGGGCCACTACGAGCAGTACTTC
CASSLPAGGHYEQYF
>TRBJ1-5|TRBV19|-|-
TGTGCCAGTAGTATAGTACGGTCGAATCAGCCCCAGCATTTT
CASSIVRSNQPQHF
>TRBJ1-4|TRBV28|-|-
TGTGCCAGCAGCGGGGGGCCGCGGGGTTCTGGCGGGCTGTTTTTT
CASSGGPRGSGGLFF
>TRBJ1-5|TRBV28|TRBD1|-
TGTGCCAGCACCCTGGGGGGACAGGGGGCAGGTCAGCCCCAGCATTTT
CASTLGGQGAGQPQHF
>TRBJ1-2|TRBV27|-|once
TGTGCCAGCAGCCCTCCCCCGGGACCTGGCTATGGCTACACCTTC
CASSPPPGPGYGYTF
>TRBJ1-2|TRBV6-4|TRBD1|-
TGTGCCAGCAGTTTTGACAGGGGCTATGGCTACACCTTC
CASSFDRGYGYTF
>TRBJ2-1|TRBV7-7|-|many
TGTGCCAGCAGCTTAGCTGGCGGCAATGAGCAGTTCTTC
CASSLAGGNEQFF
>TRBJ2-1|TRBV4-1|-|-
TGCGCCAGCAGCCAAGATCCGGGGACCTCCGGGGGAAATGAGCAGTTCTTC
CASSQDPGTSGGNEQFF
>TRBJ1-2|TRBV5-1|TRBD1|-
TGCGCCAGCAGCTTCGATACACGGACAGGATCAAGTGGCTATGGCTACACCTTC
CASSFDTRTGSSGYGYTF
>TRBJ2-1|TRBV7-8|TRBD2|-
TGTGCCAGCAGCCCCGGGACTAGCGGGAGGGGCCGGGAGCAGTTCTTC
CASSPGTSGRGREQFF
>TRBJ2-7|TRBV30|TRBD2|-
TGTGCCTGGAGTTTGCTAGCGGGGTCCCCCTACGAGCAGTACTTC
CAWSLLAGSPYEQYF
>TRBJ1-1|TRBV19|TRBD1|-
TGTGCCAGCTCAACCCCGGGACAGGGGGTAGCTTTCTTT
CASSTPGQGVAFF
>TRBJ1-3|TRBV6-6|TRBD1|-
TGTGCCAGCAGTATACAGGGGTACTCTGGAAACACCATATATTTT
CASSIQGYSGNTIYF
>TRBJ2-5|TRBV18|TRBD1|-
TGTGCCAGCTCCTATGGACAGGGGGCTTTTGAGACCCAGTACTTC
CASSYGQGAFETQYF
>TRBJ2-5|TRBV11-2|-|-
TGTGCCAGCAGCTTTCACCTCCAAGAGACCCAGTACTTC
CASSFHLQETQYF
>TRBJ2-3|TRBV27|TRBD2|-
TGTGCCAGCAGGAAGCGGGAGATATCAGATACGCAGTATTTT
CASRKREISDTQYF
>TRBJ1-5|TRBV19|-|-
TGTGCCAGTCACCCGAGGGTTAGCAATCAGCCCCAGCATTTT
CASHPRVSNQPQHF
>TRBJ1-1|TRBV28|-|-
TGTGCCAGCAGTCAACCCCCGACAGATGAAGCTTTCTTT
CASSQPPTDEAFF
>TRBJ1-1|TRBV7-2|TRBD1|few
TGTGCCAGCAGCCCATGGACAGGGACCTCGAACACTGAAGCTTTCTTT
CASSPWTGTSNTEAFF
>TRBJ1-1|TRBV28|-|-
TGTGCCAGCAACAACCCCCCCAGCGCAGCTTTCTTT
CASNNPPSAAFF
>TRBJ2-4|TRBV21-1|-|-
TGTGCCAGCAGCACTGGTTGGGGGGACAGGGAAAACATTCAGTACTTC
CASSTGWGDRENIQYF
>TRBJ1-4|TRBV28|-|-
TGTGCCAGCGAGGGGGGGGCGGCTAATGAAAAACTGTTTTTT
CASEGGAANEKLFF
>TRBJ2-3|TRBV6-1|-|few
TGTGCCAGCAGTGAAAAGCAAGGATTTCACACAGATACGCAGTATTTT
CASSEKQGFHTDTQYF
>TRBJ1-6|TRBV6-1|TRBD1|-
TGTGCCAGCAGCCCCGGGACAGCCAATAATTCACCCCTCCACTTT
CASSPGTANNSPLHF
>TRBJ2-2|TRBV5-4|-|-
TGTGCCAGCAGTCTGTACACCATGCGGTCCGGGGAGCTGTTTTTT
CASSLYTMRSGELFF
>TRBJ1-2|TRBV7-6|TRBD1|few
TGTGCCAGCAGCCTCGGGACAGGGGGCTCTAGCTATGGCTACACCTTC
CASSLGTGGSSYGYTF
>TRBJ1-3|TRBV5-6|-|-
TGTGCCAGCAGCTTCCCCAGTCACTCTGGAAACACCATATATTTT
CASSFPSHSGNTIYF
>TRBJ1-2|TRBV9|-|-
TGTGCCAGCAGGGGCAGGGGATCTAACAGGTCTGGCTACACCTTC
CASRGRGSNRSGYTF
>TRBJ1-2|TRBV6-5|-|-
TGTGCCAGCAGTGAACAGGGAGGATTATATGGCTACACCTTC
CASSEQGGLYGYTF
>TRBJ2-1|TRBV7-2|TRBD2|once
TGTGCCAGCAGCGGACCCGGGACTAGCAGTAACAATGAGCAGTTCTTC
CASSGPGTSSNNEQFF
>TRBJ1-2|TRBV6-5|-|once
TGTGCCAGCAGTTACTCGACGGGGAACTATGGCTACACCTTC
CASSYSTGNYGYTF
>TRBJ1-2|TRBV10-1|TRBD1|-
TGCGCCAGCAGTGACCGGGACAGGGGGCAACTGGGAGGCTACACCTTC
CASSDRDRGQLGGYTF
>TRBJ2-1|TRBV5-1|-|-
TGCGCCAGCAGCTTGGCCAGGAAAGACAATGAGCAGTTCTTC
CASSLARKDNEQFF
>TRBJ2-5|TRBV19|-|-
TGTGCCAGTAGCGAAGGGTCAGGTTTTTTTCTAGAGACCCAGTACTTC
CASSEGSGFFLETQYF
>TRBJ2-7|TRBV2|TRBD2|-
TGTGCCAGCAGACTAGCGGCCACCTACGAGCAGTACTTC
CASRLAATYEQYF
>TRBJ2-5|TRBV2|-|-
TGTGCCAGCAGTGAGAGTCAAGCGGGCGGGGCAGAGACCCAGTACTTC
CASSESQAGGAETQYF
>TRBJ2-1|TRBV7-3|-|once
TGTGCCAGCAGCTCAAACGGGCCCTACAATGAGCAGTTCTTC
CASSSNGPYNEQFF
>TRBJ2-1|TRBV18|-|-
TGTGCCAGCTCACCGACAGTTTCAAATGAGCAGTTCTTC
CASSPTVSNEQFF
>TRBJ2-1|TRBV9|-|once
TGTGCCAGCAGCGTAGCAGGGGTATCCTACAATGAGCAGTTCTTC
CASSVAGVSYNEQFF
>TRBJ2-1|TRBV5-1|TRBD2|-
TGCGCCAGCAGCTTGACTAGCGGGGGTAATGAGCAGTTCTTC
CASSLTSGGNEQFF
>TRBJ1-1|TRBV11-2|-|-
TGTGCCAGCAGCTTTGATGAACAAACTGAAGCTTTCTTT
CASSFDEQTEAFF
>TRBJ2-7|TRBV5-1|TRBD1|few
TGCGCCAGCAGCTTGAGTCTAACTGGGACAGGGTCGTACGAGCAGTACTTC
CASSLSLTGTGSYEQYF
>TRBJ1-6|TRBV2|-|-
TGTGCCAGCAGTGATAGGAGCTCCTATAATTCACCCCTCCACTTT
CASSDRSSYNSPLHF
>TRBJ2-1|TRBV7-2|TRBD2|-
TGTGCCAGCAGCCCTAGACTAGCGAGCAATGAGCAGTTCTTC
CASSPRLASNEQFF
>TRBJ2-4|TRBV20-1|-|few
TGCAGTGCTAGAGGGGACTTGGGAGAGTACTTC
CSARGDLGEYF
>TRBJ1-3|TRBV11-2|-|-
TGTGCCAGCAGCTTAGTCTCAAACTCTGGAAACACCATATATTTT
CASSLVSNSGNTIYF
>TRBJ1-5|TRBV6-5|-|-
TGTGCCAGCAGGGCCTTGCTTAGCAATCAGCCCCAGCATTTT
CASRALLSNQPQHF
>TRBJ1-2|TRBV6-5|TRBD1|-
TGTGCCAGCAGTACCAGGAGACAGGGGGGAGGCGGCTACACCTTC
CASSTRRQGGGGYTF
>TRBJ2-7|TRBV5-3|-|-
TGTGCCAGAAGCCACACGGATTCCTACGAGCAGTACTTC
CARSHTDSYEQYF
>TRBJ1-5|TRBV6-1|-|-
TGTGCCAGCAGATCCCCTCGTTCAGCCCAGCATTTT
CASRSPRSAQHF
>TRBJ1-6|TRBV6-4|-|few
TGTGCCAGCAGCGAGGGGAGGACCTATAATTCACCCCTCCACTTT
CASSEGRTYNSPLHF